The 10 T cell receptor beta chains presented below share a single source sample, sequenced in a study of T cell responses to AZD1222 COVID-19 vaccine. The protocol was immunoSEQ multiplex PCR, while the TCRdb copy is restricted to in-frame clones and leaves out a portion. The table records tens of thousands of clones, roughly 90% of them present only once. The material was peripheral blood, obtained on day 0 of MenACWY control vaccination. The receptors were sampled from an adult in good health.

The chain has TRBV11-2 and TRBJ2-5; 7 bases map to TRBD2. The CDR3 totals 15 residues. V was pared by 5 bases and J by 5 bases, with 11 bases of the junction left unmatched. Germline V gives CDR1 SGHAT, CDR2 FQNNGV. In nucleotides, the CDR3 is TGTGCCAGCAGCGCCCGGACTAGTCTATATGAGACCCAGTACTTC. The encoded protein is CASSARTSLYETQYF.

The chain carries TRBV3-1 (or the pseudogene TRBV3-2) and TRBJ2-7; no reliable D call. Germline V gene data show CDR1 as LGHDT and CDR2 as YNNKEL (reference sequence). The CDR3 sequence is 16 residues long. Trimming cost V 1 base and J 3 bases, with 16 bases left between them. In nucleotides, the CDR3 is TGTGCCAGCAGCCAAGTTTGGGAATTCGTAAACTACGAGCAGTACTTC. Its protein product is CASSQVWEFVNYEQYF.

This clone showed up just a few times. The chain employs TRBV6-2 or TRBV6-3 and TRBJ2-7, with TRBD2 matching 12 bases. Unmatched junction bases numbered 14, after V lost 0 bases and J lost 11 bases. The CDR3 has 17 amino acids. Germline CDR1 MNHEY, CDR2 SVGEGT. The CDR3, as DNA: TGTGCCAGCAGTTACTCGCCGGGACTAGCGGGCCACTCCAGAGAGTACTTC. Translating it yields CASSYSPGLAGHSREYF.

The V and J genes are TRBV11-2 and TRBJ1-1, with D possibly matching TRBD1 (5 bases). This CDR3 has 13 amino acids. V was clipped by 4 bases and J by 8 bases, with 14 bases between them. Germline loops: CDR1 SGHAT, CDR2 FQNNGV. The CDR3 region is CASSSPLGLEAFF. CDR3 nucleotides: TGTGCCAGCAGCTCACCTTTGGGGCTGGAAGCTTTCTTT.

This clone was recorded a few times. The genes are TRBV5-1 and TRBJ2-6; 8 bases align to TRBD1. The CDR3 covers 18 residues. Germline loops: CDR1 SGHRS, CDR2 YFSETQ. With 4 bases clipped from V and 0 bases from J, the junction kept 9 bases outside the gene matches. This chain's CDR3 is CASSPIDRGNSGANVLTF. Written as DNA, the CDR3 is TGCGCCAGCAGCCCCATTGACAGGGGCAACTCTGGGGCCAACGTCCTGACTTTC.

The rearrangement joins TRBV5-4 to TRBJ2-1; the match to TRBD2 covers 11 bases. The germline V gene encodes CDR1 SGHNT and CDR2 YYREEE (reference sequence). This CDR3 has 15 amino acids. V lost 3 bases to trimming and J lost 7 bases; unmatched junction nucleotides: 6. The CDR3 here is CASSSLAGGPNEQFF. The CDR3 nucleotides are TGTGCCAGCAGCTCCCTAGCGGGGGGCCCGAATGAGCAGTTCTTC. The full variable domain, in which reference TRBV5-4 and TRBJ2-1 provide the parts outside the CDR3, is ETGVTQSPTHLIKTRGQQVTLRCSSQSGHNTVSWYQQALGQGPQFIFQYYREEENGRGNFPPRFSGLQFPNYSSELNVNALELDDSALYLCASSSLAGGPNEQFFGPGTRLTVL.

As DNA, the CDR3 is TGTGCCAGCAAAAGGGCCGAGCCCACAGATACGCAGTATTTT. Translated: CASKRAEPTDTQYF. The chain recombines TRBV2 with TRBJ2-3; D call uncertain. This CDR3 has 14 amino acids. Between the trimmed V and J ends, which lost 7 bases and 2 bases, there was a span of 13 bases. From germline, CDR1 is SNHLY and CDR2 FYNNEI.

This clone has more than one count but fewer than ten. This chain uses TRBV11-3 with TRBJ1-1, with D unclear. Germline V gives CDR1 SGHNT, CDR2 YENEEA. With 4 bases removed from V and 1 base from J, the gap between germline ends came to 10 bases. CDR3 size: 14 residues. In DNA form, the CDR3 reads TGTGCCAGCAGCTCCCTCGGCGGGAACACTGAAGCTTTCTTT. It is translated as CASSSLGGNTEAFF.

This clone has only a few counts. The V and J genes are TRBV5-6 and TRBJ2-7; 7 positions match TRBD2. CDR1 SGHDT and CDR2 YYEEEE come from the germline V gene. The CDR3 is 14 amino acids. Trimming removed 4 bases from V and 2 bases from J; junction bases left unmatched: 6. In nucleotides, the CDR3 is TGTGCCAGCAGCACCGACGGGGGGACCTACGAGCAGTACTTC. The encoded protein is CASSTDGGTYEQYF.

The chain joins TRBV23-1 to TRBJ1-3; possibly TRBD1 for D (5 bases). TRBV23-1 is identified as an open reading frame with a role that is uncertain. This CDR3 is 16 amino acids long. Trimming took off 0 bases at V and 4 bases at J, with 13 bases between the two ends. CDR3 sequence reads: CASSQSKGREGNTIYF. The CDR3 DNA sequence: TGCGCCAGCAGTCAATCGAAAGGCAGGGAGGGAAACACCATATATTTT.